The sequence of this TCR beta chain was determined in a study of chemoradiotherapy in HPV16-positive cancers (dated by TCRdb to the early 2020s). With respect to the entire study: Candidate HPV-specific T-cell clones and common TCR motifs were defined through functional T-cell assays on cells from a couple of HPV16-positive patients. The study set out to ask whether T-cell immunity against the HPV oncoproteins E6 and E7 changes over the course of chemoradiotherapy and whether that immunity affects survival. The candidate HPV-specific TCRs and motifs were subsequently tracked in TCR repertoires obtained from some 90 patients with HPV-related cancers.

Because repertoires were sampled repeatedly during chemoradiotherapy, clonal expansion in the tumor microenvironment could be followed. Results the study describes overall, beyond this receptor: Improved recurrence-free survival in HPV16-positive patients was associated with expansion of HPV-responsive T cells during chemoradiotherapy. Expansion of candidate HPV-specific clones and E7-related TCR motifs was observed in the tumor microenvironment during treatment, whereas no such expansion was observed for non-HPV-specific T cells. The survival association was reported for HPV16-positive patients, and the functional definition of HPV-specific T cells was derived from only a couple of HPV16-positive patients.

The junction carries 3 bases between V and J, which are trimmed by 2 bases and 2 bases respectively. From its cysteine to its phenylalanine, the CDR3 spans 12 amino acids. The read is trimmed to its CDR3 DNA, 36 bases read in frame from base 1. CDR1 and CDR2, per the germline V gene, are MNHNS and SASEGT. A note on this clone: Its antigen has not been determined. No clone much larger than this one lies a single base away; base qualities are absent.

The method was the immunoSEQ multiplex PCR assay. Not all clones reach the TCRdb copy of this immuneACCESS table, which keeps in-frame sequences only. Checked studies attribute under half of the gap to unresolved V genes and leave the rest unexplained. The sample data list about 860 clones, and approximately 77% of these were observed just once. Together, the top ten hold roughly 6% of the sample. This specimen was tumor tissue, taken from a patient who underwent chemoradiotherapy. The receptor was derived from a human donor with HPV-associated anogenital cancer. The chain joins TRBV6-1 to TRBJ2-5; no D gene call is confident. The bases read TGTGCCAGCAGTGAATCTCAAGAGACCCAGTACTTC. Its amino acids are CASSESQETQYF.